Listed below are T cell receptor beta chains from one sample, sequenced in a study of identical twins. TCRdb used MiXCR to reprocess the 5' RACE reads, holding one entry per CDR3 protein. The repertoire consists of approximately 300,000 distinct CDR3 sequences, with over 8.5% occurring once and the leading ten covering roughly 6.4%. Separately, the same data were catalogued under a study of yellow fever vaccine responses in identical twins.

The material sequenced was CD8+ T cells sorted from blood. The receptors were gathered from a woman aged 18-29 years in good health. Each CDR3 is given with its conserved first and last residue. The order of the fields is D gene, V gene, clone size, J gene, CDR3 length, CDR3 protein, CDR3 DNA. A D gene is named only where the DNA matches it firmly. Part of the rows lack a size; the others show once, few, many or a class for expanded clones.

D: NA; V: TRBV1; size: NA; J: TRBJ2-4; length: 18; CDR3: CTSSPDRGVVLSKNIQYF; DNA: TGCACCAGCAGCCCGGACAGGGGGGTGGTCTTGTCCAAAAACATTCAGTACTTC
D: TRBD2; V: TRBV20-1; size: NA; J: TRBJ2-1; length: 12; CDR3: CSSGGLGSEQFF; DNA: TGCAGTTCGGGGGGTCTAGGATCTGAGCAGTTCTTC
D: TRBD1; V: TRBV20-1; size: few; J: TRBJ1-2; length: 15; CDR3: CSARDFQGDLYGYTF; DNA: TGCAGTGCTAGAGATTTCCAGGGGGACCTCTATGGCTACACCTTC
D: NA; V: TRBV12-3/TRBV12-4; size: many; J: TRBJ2-7; length: 14; CDR3: CASSLLAGHSEQYF; DNA: TGTGCCAGCAGTTTACTAGCAGGCCATAGCGAGCAGTACTTC
D: TRBD1; V: TRBV10-3; size: NA; J: TRBJ1-3; length: 17; CDR3: CAIKIPPGQGLGNTIYF; DNA: TGTGCCATCAAAATCCCTCCGGGACAGGGGCTTGGAAACACCATATATTTT
D: NA; V: TRBV28; size: few; J: TRBJ2-2; length: 13; CDR3: CASSLPVSGELFF; DNA: TGTGCCAGCAGTTTACCGGTATCCGGGGAGCTGTTTTTT
D: NA; V: TRBV5-4; size: many; J: TRBJ2-1; length: 11; CDR3: CASSLATEQFF; DNA: TGTGCCAGCAGCTTGGCCACTGAGCAGTTCTTC
D: TRBD2; V: TRBV2; size: few; J: TRBJ2-1; length: 18; CDR3: CASSGGLAGASSYNEQFF; DNA: TGTGCCAGCAGTGGGGGACTAGCGGGGGCCAGCTCCTACAATGAGCAGTTCTTC
D: NA; V: TRBV5-6; size: few; J: TRBJ2-7; length: 14; CDR3: CASSLATGTYEQYF; DNA: TGTGCCAGCAGCTTGGCCACAGGCACCTACGAGCAGTACTTC
D: NA; V: TRBV12-3/TRBV12-4; size: many; J: TRBJ1-1; length: 12; CDR3: CASSLIGTEAFF; DNA: TGTGCCAGCAGTTTAATTGGGACGGAAGCTTTCTTT
D: NA; V: TRBV11-2; size: few; J: TRBJ2-3; length: 15; CDR3: CASSQGAGAASTQYF; DNA: TGTGCCAGCAGCCAAGGCGCCGGAGCTGCTTCTACGCAGTATTTT
D: NA; V: TRBV5-1; size: NA; J: TRBJ1-2; length: 15; CDR3: CASSLEVEPNYGYTF; DNA: TGCGCCAGCAGCTTGGAGGTCGAACCCAACTATGGCTACACCTTC
D: TRBD1; V: TRBV4-2; size: many; J: TRBJ2-2; length: 18; CDR3: CASSHLPGTEIFAGELFF; DNA: TGTGCCAGCAGCCACCTCCCCGGGACAGAGATATTCGCCGGGGAGCTGTTTTTT
D: NA; V: TRBV5-1; size: once; J: TRBJ2-5; length: 13; CDR3: CASRGTYQETQYF; DNA: TGCGCCAGCAGGGGGACATACCAAGAGACCCAGTACTTC
D: TRBD1; V: TRBV9; size: few; J: TRBJ2-5; length: 15; CDR3: CASSVATGGWETQYF; DNA: TGTGCCAGCAGCGTGGCGACAGGGGGCTGGGAGACCCAGTACTTC
D: NA; V: TRBV7-9; size: few; J: TRBJ2-2; length: 15; CDR3: CASSPRDLAPGELFF; DNA: TGTGCCAGCAGCCCACGGGACTTAGCACCCGGGGAGCTGTTTTTT
D: TRBD2; V: TRBV20-1; size: NA; J: TRBJ2-1; length: 18; CDR3: CCASLASGKVPSYNEQFF; DNA: TGCTGTGCTAGTCTTGCTAGCGGGAAGGTTCCCTCCTACAATGAGCAGTTCTTC
D: TRBD2; V: TRBV12-3/TRBV12-4; size: many; J: TRBJ2-1; length: 20; CDR3: CASSPSRETKTSGPYNEQFF; DNA: TGTGCCAGCAGCCCTTCGAGGGAGACTAAGACTAGCGGTCCCTACAATGAGCAGTTCTTC
D: NA; V: TRBV7-2; size: many; J: TRBJ2-7; length: 15; CDR3: CASSLGRKGFAEQYF; DNA: TGTGCCAGCAGCTTAGGGCGGAAGGGGTTCGCCGAGCAGTACTTC
D: NA; V: TRBV27; size: few; J: TRBJ2-7; length: 16; CDR3: CASSLVREMPPGEQYF; DNA: TGTGCCAGCAGTTTAGTCCGGGAGATGCCCCCTGGCGAGCAGTACTTC
D: NA; V: TRBV24-1; size: NA; J: TRBJ2-1; length: 15; CDR3: CATSDLGDSYNEQFF; DNA: TGTGCCACCAGTGATTTGGGGGACTCCTACAATGAGCAGTTCTTC
D: TRBD2; V: TRBV7-9; size: many; J: TRBJ2-5; length: 14; CDR3: CASSLRGRRETQYF; DNA: TGTGCCAGCAGCCTGCGGGGGAGAAGGGAGACCCAGTACTTC
D: TRBD2; V: TRBV4-3; size: few; J: TRBJ2-2; length: 16; CDR3: CASSQLAGGATGELFF; DNA: TGCGCCAGCAGCCAGCTAGCGGGAGGGGCCACCGGGGAGCTGTTTTTT
D: TRBD2; V: TRBV4-2; size: many; J: TRBJ2-7; length: 14; CDR3: CASSQPGLAYEQYF; DNA: TGTGCCAGCAGCCAACCGGGACTAGCCTACGAGCAGTACTTC
D: NA; V: TRBV2; size: NA; J: TRBJ2-7; length: 12; CDR3: CATLGEAYEQYF; DNA: TGTGCCACCCTGGGGGAAGCCTACGAGCAGTACTTC
D: NA; V: TRBV12-3/TRBV12-4; size: NA; J: TRBJ1-2; length: 15; CDR3: CASRLLGPITYGYTF; DNA: TGTGCCAGCAGACTCCTAGGGCCGATTACATATGGCTACACCTTC
D: NA; V: TRBV29-1; size: NA; J: TRBJ2-1; length: 15; CDR3: CSVEWRPHRGYEQFF; DNA: TGCAGCGTTGAATGGCGGCCACACCGAGGGTATGAGCAGTTCTTC